This T cell receptor (beta chain) comes out of a study of blood T cell repertoires in COVID-19. Study summary: The study drew acute and convalescent COVID-19 samples from the United States, Italy and Spain.

The table came from immunoSEQ multiplex PCR; TCRdb's copy has only in-frame clones and leaves some out. This sample has 250,000 to 350,000 clones; 80% to 90% occur once, and the top ten carry roughly 7.1%. Looked up from germline, CDR1 is SGHNT and CDR2 is YYREEE (reference sequence). V dropped 0 bases and J dropped 6 bases, with 6 bases sitting between them. The length of the CDR3 is 13 residues. The material sequenced was peripheral blood. The TCR was taken from a woman aged 45-60 years who had recovered from COVID-19. This chain connects TRBV5-4 to TRBJ2-2; no reliable D call. Written as DNA, the CDR3 is TGTGCCAGCAGCTTGGTAGGAGCCGGGGAGCTGTTTTTT. This sequence encodes CASSLVGAGELFF.